This passage covers 7 T cell receptor beta chains from one sample sequenced in a study of blood T cell repertoires in COVID-19 (dated by TCRdb to the early 2020s). Library creation used the immunoSEQ multiplex PCR assay. TCRdb's version of the immuneACCESS table is confined to in-frame rearrangements and falls short of the full clone set. An unresolved V gene accounts for under half of the shortfall where checked; the remainder is of unknown origin. This sample is represented by around 190,000 clones; roughly 84% of them were singletons. The ten largest clones take up about 1.6% of the sample. Sequences were obtained from peripheral blood. All receptors derive from a human donor in a cohort sampled during active COVID-19.

The chain carries TRBV10-1 and TRBJ2-3; 11 nucleotides agree with TRBD2. Germline CDR1 WNHNN, CDR2 SYGVQD (reference sequence). J lost 4 bases, V lost 6 bases, and 9 bases had no gene match. There are 16 residues in the CDR3. The CDR3 bases are TGCGCCAGCAGCGCCTCCACTAGCGGGAGAGCAGATACGCAGTATTTT. Translating it yields CASSASTSGRADTQYF.

V and J are TRBV5-1 and TRBJ1-1, with TRBD1 identical over 7 bases. Germline V gene data show CDR1 as SGHRS and CDR2 as YFSETQ. CDR3 length: 15 residues. V lost 1 base to trimming and J lost 7 bases; unmatched junction nucleotides: 10. DNA of the CDR3: TGCGCCAGCAGCTTGTCGTCAGGGGGAAAGGATGAAGCTTTCTTT. It encodes CASSLSSGGKDEAFF.

The V gene is TRBV5-4, the J gene TRBJ1-2; 10 bases are shared with TRBD1. CDR1 is SGHNT and CDR2 is YYREEE in the germline V gene (reference sequence). The CDR3 sequence is 15 residues long. J gave up 2 bases and V 4 bases, and 5 bases lay outside the gene matches. This CDR3 is CASSRRGQGNYGYTF. CDR3 coding DNA: TGTGCCAGCAGCCGGCGGGGACAGGGGAACTATGGCTACACCTTC. Full variable domain (remainder filled in from reference TRBV5-4 and TRBJ1-2): ETGVTQSPTHLIKTRGQQVTLRCSSQSGHNTVSWYQQALGQGPQFIFQYYREEENGRGNFPPRFSGLQFPNYSSELNVNALELDDSALYLCASSRRGQGNYGYTFGSGTRLTVV.

J is TRBJ1-1 and V is TRBV19; D not resolved. The germline V gene encodes CDR1 LNHDA and CDR2 SQIVND (reference sequence). The CDR3 has 16 residues. Trimming stripped 0 bases from V and 0 bases from J, with 11 bases between. The CDR3, as DNA: TGTGCCAGTAGTATAGATAGCAGAAACATGAACACTGAAGCTTTCTTT. This encodes CASSIDSRNMNTEAFF.

The V gene is TRBV2, the J gene TRBJ2-7; 12 bases map to TRBD1. CDR3 length equals 15 residues. V shed 7 bases and J 6 bases; nucleotides not matched to a gene: 10. Germline V lookup: CDR1 SNHLY, CDR2 FYNNEI. The CDR3 sequence is CASTHPGQGAVEQYF. In DNA form, the CDR3 reads TGTGCCAGCACCCACCCGGGACAGGGGGCTGTCGAGCAGTACTTC.

This clone was picked up one time. The V and J genes are TRBV5-4 and TRBJ1-3, with TRBD1 matching 9 bases. Trimming cost V 4 bases and J 0 bases; bases outside gene matches: 5. The CDR3 extends over 16 amino acids. Germline CDR1 reads SGHNT; CDR2 reads YYREEE (reference sequence). For the CDR3, the DNA is TGTGCCAGCAGCGGACAGACAGGGGGCTCTGGAAACACCATATATTTT. This encodes CASSGQTGGSGNTIYF.

This CDR3 is CASGQNYGYTF. The CDR3 DNA reads as TGTGCCAGTGGACAGAACTATGGCTACACCTTC. V is TRBV25-1 and J is TRBJ1-2; D is possibly TRBD1 (6 bases). The CDR3 has 11 amino acids. The V end was cut by 9 bases, the J end by 2 bases, with 7 bases between. Germline CDR1 reads MGHDK; CDR2 reads SYGVNS.